The sequence of this T cell receptor beta chain was determined in a study of blood T cell repertoires in COVID-19 (dated by TCRdb to 2018 to 2021). About the investigation overall: Samples covering the acute and convalescent phases of COVID-19 were provided by collaborators in the United States, Italy and Spain. The prospective study material was composed of cDNA or gDNA derived from T cells, B-cell-depleted T cells, or PBMCs. Subjects who had been exposed to COVID-19, were actively infected with it, or had recovered from it provided the deeply sampled blood TCRbeta repertoires that made up the dataset. A freely available public database, intended as a resource for researchers studying the immune response to SARS-CoV-2, is where the repertoires were released. The samples were drawn from the first 160 participants of the ongoing ImmuneRACE study and from over 950 subjects provided by 6 global collaborators. Sample metadata almost always included a de-identified subject ID, COVID-19 status, age in years and sex. HLA class I and class II types, where available, came from metadata supplied by the sample provider rather than from assay-based typing.

TCRbeta CDR3 regions were amplified from genomic DNA by means of the immunoSEQ Assay, a bias-controlled multiplex PCR. Processing in the source paper ran as follows. The number of nucleated cells in each sample was estimated by amplification of reference gene primers within the assay. To quantify the absolute abundance of each unique TCRbeta CDR3 rearrangement, sequence reads were collapsed and filtered. For each sample, productive Simpson clonality was calculated as the square root of Simpson's diversity index across productive rearrangements. TCRdb re-hosts the immuneACCESS table, in-frame sequences only. Its copies lack some clones; in the studies checked, an unresolved V gene accounts for under half of them, and the cause for the rest is not known. That table is the source of V, J and clone size, and D and trimming were worked out from the DNA. The sample yields 330,000 or so clones; roughly 87% were counted once. The ten most abundant clones make up about 2.7% of the sample.

Including the terminal cysteine and phenylalanine, the CDR3 comprises 19 residues. Of the read, only the CDR3 DNA is kept; its 57 bases are in frame from base 1. The junction shows trimming of 0 bases on V and 2 bases on J, and the gene matches do not reach 12 bases of it. CDR1 and CDR2 are read off the germline V gene as SGHNT and YENEEA. Enrolling through a virtual design, the prospective study's participants ranged in age from roughly 18 to 95 years and lived across about two dozen United States geographic areas. Cohort assignment in the prospective study relied on participant-reported clinical history from a screening survey and a study questionnaire. Recovered participants in ImmuneRACE Cohort 3 were defined as having two consecutive negative NP/OP PCR tests, clearance from a healthcare professional, or resolution of symptoms. In the prospective study, whole blood, serum and a nasopharyngeal or oropharyngeal swab were collected from each participant by mobile phlebotomists. Prospective study participants could optionally give additional blood draws and questionnaires over a roughly 2-month period. Before DNA extraction, prospective study blood samples were shipped either frozen or at room temperature.

Broader findings and caveats from the paper: Clinical and demographic metadata were provided uncurated, with the amount varying by source and participant.

Comments on this clone: The antigen this receptor binds is unknown. Per-nucleotide qualities are absent, and no much larger clonotype sits a single base away.

Sequencing input: PBMCs or T cells enriched from blood (not recorded which). Here the chain combines TRBV11-3 and TRBJ1-5, with 8 bases matching TRBD1. This TCR came from a woman in her twenties or thirties who had recovered from COVID-19. The CDR3 amino acid sequence is: CASSLDGTGVMRRNQPQHF. At the DNA level, the sequence is TGTGCCAGCAGCTTAGACGGGACAGGCGTAATGAGGCGCAATCAGCCCCAGCATTTT.